This T cell receptor beta chain stems from a study of T-cell reconstitution after alpha-beta-depleted transplantation in children. Study observations and caveats: Surviving recipient T cells and thymic progenitors produced the high day-60 TCRbeta diversity seen in some patients. About two months after transplant, alpha-beta T cells reportedly came from several hundred expanded graft clones. T-cell counts and diversity at one year following transplant were attributed mainly to newly produced T cells.

On this clonotype: No antigen is known for it.

The library targeted TCRbeta and was prepared with unique molecular identifiers. A single record per CDR3 protein comes from TCRdb applying MiXCR to the PCR reads. The sample holds 700,000 to 950,000 distinct CDR3 sequences, 15% to 20% seen once. CDR1 is MNHEY and CDR2 is SMNVEV in the germline V gene (reference sequence). This CDR3 is built from 13 residues. V dropped 8 bases and J dropped 10 bases, with 18 bases sitting between them. The V gene is TRBV27, the J gene TRBJ2-1; possible D gene TRBD2, 5 bases. The sample in question was PBMCs, mostly from graft donor cells, obtained 360 days after TCRalphabeta/CD19-depleted stem cell transplant. The TCR comes from a male patient between 10 and 17 years old who had a stem cell transplant for acute lymphoblastic leukemia, so the T cells may come from the graft donor. CDR3 residues: CASAGQPTGEQFF. The CDR3 DNA reads TGTGCCAGCGCGGGCCAACCTACGGGGGAGCAGTTCTTC.